The next 14 T cell receptor beta chains were all read from a single sample in a study of cytomegalovirus exposure and HLA in healthy donors. PCR amplification relied on 60 Vbeta primers (plus 13 Jbeta primers). Clones were sequenced by immunoSEQ multiplex PCR, and TCRdb holds only the in-frame ones, with some missing. The repertoire holds some 170,000 clones, about 9% seen once, with 1% to 1.5% in the top ten. Material: PBMCs. Receptors were obtained from a woman aged 25 to 39 in good health and CMV-seropositive.

This clone was counted between two and nine times. The chain couples TRBV5-6 to TRBJ2-3, with D perhaps matching TRBD1 (6 bases). Germline values: CDR1 SGHDT, CDR2 YYEEEE. The CDR3 sequence is 13 residues long. Trimming removed 6 bases at V and 3 bases at J, with 11 bases between. The CDR3 sequence is CASKTGYTDTQYF. CDR3 sequence (DNA): TGTGCCAGCAAAACAGGGTATACAGATACGCAGTATTTT.

The chain has TRBV29-1 and TRBJ2-1; 9 bases fit TRBD2. Germline CDR1 reads SQVTM; CDR2 reads ANQGSEA. The CDR3 is made up of 12 amino acids. V shed 3 bases, J shed 13 bases, and the junction held 7 bases outside the gene matches. CDR3 sequence: CSVEGRGTSQFF. CDR3 bases: TGCAGCGTTGAGGGAAGGGGGACTAGCCAGTTCTTC.

This chain links TRBV6-5 with TRBJ1-5; possible D gene TRBD1, 5 bases. This CDR3 is 15 amino acids long. In germline, CDR1 is MNHEY, CDR2 SVGAGI. V dropped 0 bases and J dropped 1 base, with 7 bases sitting between them. CDR3 nucleotides: TGTGCCAGCAGTTACTCCACAGGAAGCAATCAGCCCCAGCATTTT. It encodes CASSYSTGSNQPQHF.

This clone was found a few times. The V call is TRBV4-1, the J call TRBJ2-5; 7 bases map to TRBD2. Germline CDR1 is MGHRA and CDR2 is YSYEKL. The trim removed 0 bases at V and 5 bases at J, leaving 12 bases unmatched. This CDR3 has 17 residues. The CDR3 loop reads CASSQELTGGGGETQYF. In nucleotides, the CDR3 is TGCGCCAGCAGCCAAGAATTAACGGGAGGCGGGGGTGAGACCCAGTACTTC.

In this sample, this clone turned up a few times. The rearrangement links TRBV15 to TRBJ1-5, with 8 bases identical to TRBD1. The CDR3 has 14 residues. Trimming took 1 base from V and 4 from J; bases not matched to a gene: 0. CDR1 and CDR2 from the germline V gene are LNHNV and YYDKDF (reference sequence). In DNA form, the CDR3 reads TGTGCCACCAGCAGAGGGACAGGGAATCAGCCCCAGCATTTT. Translated: CATSRGTGNQPQHF.

This clone was observed a few times. This chain uses TRBV7-9 with TRBJ2-1, with 11 bases fitting TRBD2. J lost 8 bases, V lost 0 bases, and 9 bases had no gene match. This CDR3 is 17 amino acids long. Per germline, CDR1 SEHNR and CDR2 FQNEAQ (reference sequence). The CDR3 spells CASSLARTSGSIDEQFF. The DNA of the CDR3 is TGTGCCAGCAGCTTAGCGCGCACTAGCGGGAGTATCGATGAGCAGTTCTTC.

The V gene is TRBV18, the J gene TRBJ2-1; 12 bases match TRBD2. The germline V gene encodes CDR1 KGHSH and CDR2 LQKENI. J lost 8 bases, V lost 3 bases, and 5 bases had no gene match. The CDR3 extends over 15 amino acids. In DNA, the CDR3 is TGTGCCAGCTCACCGACTAGCGGGAGTCGTCATGAGCAGTTCTTC. Encoded protein: CASSPTSGSRHEQFF.

The chain couples TRBV5-6 to TRBJ2-3; D is unclear. Trimming shortened V by 1 base and J by 2 bases, and 14 bases separated the two germline ends. Germline loops: CDR1 SGHDT, CDR2 YYEEEE. The CDR3 runs 16 residues. CDR3 protein: CASSLTNNRFTDTQYF. CDR3 in DNA: TGTGCCAGCAGCTTGACCAATAATCGGTTCACAGATACGCAGTATTTT.

The chain is built from TRBV2 and TRBJ2-3, with D perhaps TRBD1 (6 bases). Deletions cut 5 bases from V and 2 bases from J, with 20 bases between. This CDR3 spans 17 amino acids. CDR1 SNHLY and CDR2 FYNNEI come from the germline V gene. CDR3 in amino acids: CASSSQLRGHFTDTQYF. In DNA, the CDR3 is TGTGCCAGCAGTTCCCAACTAAGGGGACACTTCACAGATACGCAGTATTTT. The whole variable domain, filled in from reference TRBV2 and TRBJ2-3, reads EPEVTQTPSHQVTQMGQEVILRCVPISNHLYFYWYRQILGQKVEFLVSFYNNEISEKSEIFDDQFSVERPDGSNFTLKIRSTKLEDSAMYFCASSSQLRGHFTDTQYFGPGTRLTVL.

This chain connects TRBV7-9 to TRBJ2-7; 9 nucleotides line up with TRBD2. V was pared by 2 bases and J by 7 bases, with 12 bases of the junction left unmatched. Germline values: CDR1 SEHNR, CDR2 FQNEAQ (reference sequence). The CDR3 has 16 amino acids. In nucleotides, the CDR3 is TGTGCCAGCAGCTTAAGAGGGAAGCGGGGGGTTTGGGAGCAGTACTTC. Protein sequence: CASSLRGKRGVWEQYF. Full variable domain (rest looked up from reference TRBV7-9 and TRBJ2-7): DTGVSQNPRHKITKRGQNVTFRCDPISEHNRLYWYRQTLGQGPEFLTYFQNEAQLEKSRLLSDRFSAERPKGSFSTLEIQRTEQGDSAMYLCASSLRGKRGVWEQYFGPGTRLTVT.

This clone has a handful of counts. Written as DNA, the CDR3 is TGTGCCAGCAGTGACAGGGCGGGGTACATAGATACGCAGTATTTT. This translates into CASSDRAGYIDTQYF. V and J are TRBV6-4 and TRBJ2-3; maybe TRBD2 (6 bases). Per germline, CDR1 MRHNA and CDR2 SNTAGT. V lost 2 bases to trimming and J lost 5 bases, with 14 bases between them. The CDR3 totals 15 residues.

This clone was detected a few times. This sequence joins TRBV5-1 and TRBJ2-7; the D gene is possibly TRBD1 (5 bases). This CDR3 has 13 residues. V shed 3 bases and J shed 3 bases, with 10 bases lying between them. Germline V gene lookup returns CDR1 SGHRS and CDR2 YFSETQ. Here the CDR3 reads CASSSPGIYEQYF. The CDR3 nucleotides read TGCGCCAGCAGCTCCCCAGGGATCTACGAGCAGTACTTC. Together with reference TRBV5-1 and TRBJ2-7, the CDR3 gives the full variable domain: KAGVTQTPRYLIKTRGQQVTLSCSPISGHRSVSWYQQTPGQGLQFLFEYFSETQRNKGNFPGRFSGRQFSNSRSEMNVSTLELGDSALYLCASSSPGIYEQYFGPGTRLTVT.

V usage is TRBV5-1 and J usage is TRBJ2-7; TRBD2 aligns across 9 bases. The germline V gene has CDR1 SGHRS and CDR2 YFSETQ. The CDR3 covers 14 residues. V trimming: 4 bases; J trimming: 2 bases; junction bases outside the gene matches: 4. The CDR3 region has the DNA TGCGCCAGCAGCCAAGCGGGAGGAACCTACGAGCAGTACTTC. This sequence encodes CASSQAGGTYEQYF.

V usage is TRBV10-3 and J usage is TRBJ1-2; D is possibly TRBD1 (5 bases). Germline V gene lookup returns CDR1 ENHRY and CDR2 SYGVKD. The germline V and J ends were trimmed by 6 bases and 2 bases, with 10 bases remaining between them. The CDR3 runs to 13 residues. The CDR3 DNA reads as TGTGCCATCAGCGGTGGGGGGAACTATGGCTACACCTTC. Its protein is CAISGGGNYGYTF.